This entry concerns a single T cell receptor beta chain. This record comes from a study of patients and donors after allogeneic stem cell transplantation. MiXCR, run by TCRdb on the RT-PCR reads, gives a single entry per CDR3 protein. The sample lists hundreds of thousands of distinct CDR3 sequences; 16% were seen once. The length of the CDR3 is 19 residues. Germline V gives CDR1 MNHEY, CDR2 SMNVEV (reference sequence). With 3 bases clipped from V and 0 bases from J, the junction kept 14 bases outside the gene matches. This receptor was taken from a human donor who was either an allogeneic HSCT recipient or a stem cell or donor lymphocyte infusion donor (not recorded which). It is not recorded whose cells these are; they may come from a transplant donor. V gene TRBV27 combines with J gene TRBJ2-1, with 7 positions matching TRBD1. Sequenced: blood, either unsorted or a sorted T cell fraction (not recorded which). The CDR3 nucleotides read TGTGCCAGCAGTTTTTTACCATGGACAGGTCGGAGCTCCTACAATGAGCAGTTCTTC. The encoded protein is CASSFLPWTGRSSYNEQFF.